This is a list of T cell receptor beta chains from one sample in a study of vaccination effects on CD4 cells after COVID-19. The method was immunoSEQ multiplex PCR; TCRdb's version includes in-frame clones alone and lacks a portion of them. This table has approximately 68,000 clones, 78% appearing once. Their recognized antigens are unknown. The sample in question was CD4+ T cells from PBMCs cultured with SARS-CoV-2 spike peptides, obtained before COVID-19 vaccination. The origin of the receptors is a human donor who received a COVID-19 vaccine. The conserved cysteine and the conserved F or W are not part of the CDR3 here.

v_gene,j_gene,CDR3aa
TRBV18,TRBJ2-3,ASSPSGRDGMNTQY
TRBV25-1,TRBJ2-6,ASSESGTSGANVLT
TRBV11-2,TRBJ1-1,ASSSRAGAEAF
TRBV29-1,TRBJ1-2,SVHREAYGYT
TRBV19,TRBJ2-1,ASSMAGGRYNEQF
TRBV19,TRBJ2-1,ASSITRGSDEQF
TRBV12-5,TRBJ2-4,ASGLVPDGALAKNIQY
TRBV7-8,TRBJ1-2,ASSYRNYGYT
TRBV6-5,TRBJ2-2,ASRRAGNTGELF
TRBV2,TRBJ2-1,ASKDSSYNEQF
TRBV2,TRBJ2-5,ASREGLAGGEETQY
TRBV7-9,TRBJ1-2,ASSPGTAFYGYT
TRBV10-1,TRBJ1-1,ASRRTFETEAF
TRBV7-2,TRBJ1-3,ASSLVPHGGNTIY
TRBV24-1,TRBJ2-1,ATSEGGAYNEQF
TRBV5-1,TRBJ2-1,ASRVDRGPTNEQF
TRBV7-7,TRBJ2-5,ASSIGGYQETQY
TRBV5-1,TRBJ2-1,ASSLLPRTGGDEQF
TRBV6-5,TRBJ1-6,ASSYSQGMSPLH
TRBV6-2/TRBV6-3,TRBJ2-3,ASSPLPGMQITDTQY
TRBV2,TRBJ2-5,ASNTVETQY
TRBV5-1,TRBJ1-1,ASSLQDTEAF
TRBV9,TRBJ2-3,ASSALLAGGTDTQY
TRBV7-2,TRBJ2-2,ASSLVPGDTGELF
TRBV7-8,TRBJ2-3,ASSLRGLAGTTDTQY
TRBV30,TRBJ2-2,AWRGEGQVPGELF
TRBV7-8,TRBJ2-3,ASSLTGLAGTWDTQY
TRBV2,TRBJ1-4,ASSPRDINEKLF
TRBV5-4,TRBJ2-1,ASSLDTRSDEQF
TRBV6-1,TRBJ2-5,ASSNSQETQY
TRBV24-1,TRBJ1-2,ATSDRQVTYGYT
TRBV7-9,TRBJ2-5,ASSSRGQETQY
TRBV6-4,TRBJ2-1,ASSQGGAKSYNEQF
TRBV29-1,TRBJ2-3,TLWRTLLTDTQY
TRBV4-1,TRBJ1-3,ASSQANLGTAGNTIY
TRBV12-3/TRBV12-4,TRBJ1-6,ASRLTVNSPLH
TRBV25-1,TRBJ1-3,ASSPTDTPGNTIY
TRBV19,TRBJ1-2,ASMRGGTGWDGYT
TRBV6-5,TRBJ1-1,ASKAEGVGTEAF
TRBV9,TRBJ1-6,ASSPREDGSPLH
TRBV24-1,TRBJ1-5,ATSDLIRDRGYQPQH
TRBV27,TRBJ2-5,ASSLRRAGQETQY
TRBV29-1,TRBJ2-3,SVTDGTDTQY
TRBV6-1,TRBJ1-5,ASSEIGGNQPQH
TRBV6-6,TRBJ1-2,ASSLPQTYYGYT
TRBV29-1,TRBJ1-1,SVRRGDRPEAF